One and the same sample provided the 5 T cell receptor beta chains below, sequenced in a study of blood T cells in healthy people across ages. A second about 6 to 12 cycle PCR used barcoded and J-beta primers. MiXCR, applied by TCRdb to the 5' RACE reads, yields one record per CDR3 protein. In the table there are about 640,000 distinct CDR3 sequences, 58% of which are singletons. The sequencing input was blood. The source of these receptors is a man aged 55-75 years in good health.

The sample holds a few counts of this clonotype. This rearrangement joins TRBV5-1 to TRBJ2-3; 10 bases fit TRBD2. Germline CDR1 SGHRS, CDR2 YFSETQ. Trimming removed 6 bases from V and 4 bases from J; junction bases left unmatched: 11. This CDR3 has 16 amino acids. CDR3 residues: CASTQRSGGAPDTQYF. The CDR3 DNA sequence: TGCGCCAGCACCCAGCGAAGCGGGGGGGCCCCAGATACGCAGTATTTT.

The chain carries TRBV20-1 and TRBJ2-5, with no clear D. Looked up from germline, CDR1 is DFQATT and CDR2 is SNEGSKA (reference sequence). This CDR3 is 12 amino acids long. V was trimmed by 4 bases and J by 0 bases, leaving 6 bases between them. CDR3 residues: CSATGYQETQYF. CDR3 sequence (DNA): TGCAGTGCTACAGGCTACCAAGAGACCCAGTACTTC.

CDR3 coding DNA: TGTGCCAGCAGTTTATGGGTTGCGGGGGATAACAATGAGCAGTTCTTC. Residues: CASSLWVAGDNNEQFF. This sequence joins TRBV28 and TRBJ2-1; 7 nucleotides agree with TRBD2. Losses at the gene ends were 0 bases for V and 5 bases for J; bases not matched to a gene: 7. The CDR3 loop spans 16 amino acids. CDR1 and CDR2 (germline): MDHEN, SYDVKM.

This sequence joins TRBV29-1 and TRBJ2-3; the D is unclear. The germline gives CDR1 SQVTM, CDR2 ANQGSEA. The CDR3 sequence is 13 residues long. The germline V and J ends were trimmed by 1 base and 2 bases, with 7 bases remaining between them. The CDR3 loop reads CSVEAQITDTQYF. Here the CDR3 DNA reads TGCAGCGTTGAAGCTCAGATCACAGATACGCAGTATTTT.

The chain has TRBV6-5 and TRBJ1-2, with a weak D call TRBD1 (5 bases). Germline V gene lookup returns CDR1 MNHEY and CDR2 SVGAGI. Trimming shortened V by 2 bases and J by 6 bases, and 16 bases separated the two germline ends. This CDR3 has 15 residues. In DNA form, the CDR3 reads TGTGCCAGCAGTTACACCTCACGAGGGGCGGATGGCTACACCTTC. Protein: CASSYTSRGADGYTF.